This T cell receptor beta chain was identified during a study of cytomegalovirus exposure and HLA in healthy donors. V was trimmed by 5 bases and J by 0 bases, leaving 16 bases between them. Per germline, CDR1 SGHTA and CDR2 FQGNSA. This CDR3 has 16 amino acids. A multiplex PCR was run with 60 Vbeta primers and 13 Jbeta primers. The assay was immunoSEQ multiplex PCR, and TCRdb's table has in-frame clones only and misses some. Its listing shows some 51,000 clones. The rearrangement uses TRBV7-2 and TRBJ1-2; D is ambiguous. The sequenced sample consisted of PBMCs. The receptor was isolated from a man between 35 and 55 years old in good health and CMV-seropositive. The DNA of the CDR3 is TGTGCCAGCAGCGAGTCTAGTCCCCCGGCTAACTATGGCTACACCTTC. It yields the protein CASSESSPPANYGYTF.